A single sample is the source of the 23 T cell receptor beta chains below, sequenced in a study of OX40 agonist ivuxolimab in advanced cancers. Libraries came from the immunoSEQ multiplex PCR assay. TCRdb re-hosts the immuneACCESS table, in-frame sequences only. Its copies lack some clones; in the studies checked, an unresolved V gene accounts for under half of them, and the cause for the rest is not known. This sample holds approximately 70,000 clones; nearly 90% were observed only once. Over 0.25% of the sample rests with the top ten. This sample comprised CD4+ or CD8+ T cells sorted from blood, obtained in a trial of the OX40 agonist ivuxolimab. The receptors were sampled from an adult with an advanced solid tumor such as melanoma, head and neck, liver or kidney cancer.

The sample holds one count of this clone. V gene TRBV7-2 combines with J gene TRBJ1-5, with D uncertain. CDR1 and CDR2 from the germline V gene are SGHTA and FQGNSA. The CDR3 is made up of 13 amino acids. Trimming stripped 5 bases from V and 6 bases from J, with 11 bases between. The CDR3 coding sequence is TGTGCCAGCAGCACCGGGGTTGGTCAGCCCCAGCATTTT. Amino acids: CASSTGVGQPQHF. Complete variable domain (other parts from reference TRBV7-2 and TRBJ1-5): GAGVSQSPSNKVTEKGKDVELRCDPISGHTALYWYRQSLGQGLEFLIYFQGNSAPDKSGLPSDRFSAERTGGSVSTLTIQRTQQEDSAVYLCASSTGVGQPQHFGDGTRLSIL.

The chain employs TRBV19 and TRBJ1-3; D is perhaps TRBD1 (5 bases). The CDR3 has 19 amino acids. CDR1 and CDR2 (germline): LNHDA, SQIVND (reference sequence). Trimming pared 7 bases from V and 0 bases from J, leaving 25 bases between. CDR3: CASTKLAGLRTSSGNTIYF. CDR3 in DNA: TGTGCCAGTACGAAGCTGGCGGGACTCAGAACCAGCTCTGGAAACACCATATATTTT.

The chain recombines TRBV7-9 with TRBJ2-1; tentatively, D is TRBD2 (5 bases). From germline, CDR1 is SEHNR and CDR2 FQNEAQ (reference sequence). The V end was cut by 1 base, the J end by 4 bases, with 8 bases between. The CDR3 loop spans 14 amino acids. This CDR3 reads CASSLGSGYNEQFF. CDR3 coding DNA: TGTGCCAGCAGCTTAGGTTCGGGGTACAATGAGCAGTTCTTC. The variable domain in full, completed from reference TRBV7-9 and TRBJ2-1, reads DTGVSQNPRHKITKRGQNVTFRCDPISEHNRLYWYRQTLGQGPEFLTYFQNEAQLEKSRLLSDRFSAERPKGSFSTLEIQRTEQGDSAMYLCASSLGSGYNEQFFGPGTRLTVL.

This clone showed up just once. The rearrangement uses TRBV5-1 and TRBJ2-7, with 8 bases lining up with TRBD2. V lost 3 bases, J lost 3 bases, and 2 bases stayed unmatched. The germline V gene encodes CDR1 SGHRS and CDR2 YFSETQ. This CDR3 spans 13 amino acids. CDR3 bases: TGCGCCAGCAGCTATAGCGGGGACTACGAGCAGTACTTC. It is translated as CASSYSGDYEQYF.

For the CDR3, the DNA is TGTGCCAGCAGTGCCGATTGGGCAGGGTACCTTAACTATGGCTACACCTTC. Residues: CASSADWAGYLNYGYTF. The chain carries TRBV6-1 and TRBJ1-2; the D gene is possibly TRBD1 (5 bases). Looked up from germline, CDR1 is MNHNS and CDR2 is SASEGT. V was clipped by 4 bases and J by 1 base, with 19 bases between them. The CDR3 has 17 residues.

The gene calls are TRBV10-3 and TRBJ2-2; no clear D gene. The CDR3 is 14 residues long. Germline values: CDR1 ENHRY, CDR2 SYGVKD. Between the trimmed V and J ends, which lost 6 bases and 4 bases, there was a span of 12 bases. The CDR3 region is CAIRLDGATGELFF. CDR3 DNA: TGTGCCATCAGGCTGGACGGAGCCACCGGGGAGCTGTTTTTT.

This clone showed up just once. V gene TRBV6-5 combines with J gene TRBJ2-1, with D perhaps assigned TRBD1 or TRBD2 (5 bases each). The germline V gene has CDR1 MNHEY and CDR2 SVGAGI. V was cut by 2 bases and J by 14 bases, with 16 bases left in between. The CDR3 covers 13 residues. DNA of the CDR3: TGTGCCAGCAGTTACCAAAGCTGGGGACCGGAGTTCTTC. This translates into CASSYQSWGPEFF.

The rearrangement links TRBV7-6 to TRBJ2-1; 14 bases line up with TRBD2. From germline, CDR1 is SGHVS and CDR2 FNYEAQ. The CDR3 runs to 18 residues. The V and J ends lost 5 bases and 0 bases, in that order; junction bases with no gene match: 6. The CDR3 protein is CASSLGTSGGSSYNEQFF. The CDR3 region has the DNA TGTGCCAGCAGCCTCGGGACTAGCGGGGGAAGCTCCTACAATGAGCAGTTCTTC.

This clone was counted between two and nine times. The V gene is TRBV6-6, the J gene TRBJ1-5, with TRBD1 as a possible D gene (5 bases). V lost 5 bases, J lost 5 bases, and 16 bases lay in between. The germline V gene has CDR1 MNHNY and CDR2 SVGAGI (reference sequence). This CDR3 has 15 residues. CDR3: CASSPAGDGHQPQHF. The CDR3 DNA sequence: TGTGCCAGCAGTCCTGCTGGGGACGGCCATCAGCCCCAGCATTTT.

The V gene is TRBV5-1, the J gene TRBJ2-7; D gene uncertain. This CDR3 has 14 residues. Per the germline V gene, CDR1 is SGHRS and CDR2 is YFSETQ. Trimming pared 2 bases from V and 0 bases from J, leaving 9 bases between. The CDR3 here is CASSFGLDSYEQYF. CDR3 in DNA: TGCGCCAGCAGCTTTGGGTTGGACTCCTACGAGCAGTACTTC.

This chain connects TRBV18 to TRBJ1-1; no clear D gene. The CDR3 spans 15 residues. Per germline, CDR1 KGHSH and CDR2 LQKENI. Trimming stripped 2 bases from V and 0 bases from J, with 10 bases between. CDR3 nucleotide sequence: TGTGCCAGCTCACCATCGGTCATAATGAACACTGAAGCTTTCTTT. It yields the protein CASSPSVIMNTEAFF.

DNA for the CDR3: TGTGCCAGTAGTATGGTCCCTGCTAGTAACGAGCAGTACTTC. Translating gives CASSMVPASNEQYF. This chain uses TRBV19 with TRBJ2-7; D is undetermined. The CDR3 length is 14 residues. CDR1 and CDR2 from the germline V gene are LNHDA and SQIVND (reference sequence). V lost 3 bases and J lost 5, with 14 bases in between.

The CDR3 is CASSPTEARVEKLFF. CDR3 nucleotide sequence: TGTGCCAGCAGCCCCACGGAGGCTCGGGTTGAAAAACTGTTTTTT. The rearrangement links TRBV9 to TRBJ1-4; D ambiguous. The V gene lost 4 bases and the J gene lost 7 bases, with 17 bases spanning the gap. There are 15 residues in the CDR3. CDR1 is SGDLS and CDR2 is YYNGEE in the germline V gene.

This rearrangement joins TRBV6-5 to TRBJ2-7, with D perhaps matching TRBD2 (6 bases). This CDR3 spans 13 amino acids. Trimming pared 0 bases from V and 12 bases from J, leaving 15 bases between. Germline CDR1 is MNHEY and CDR2 is SVGAGI. Written as DNA, the CDR3 is TGTGCCAGCAGTTACTCCTTGGGAGGTCGTCGGTACTTC. This gives the protein CASSYSLGGRRYF.

The genes are TRBV6-6 and TRBJ1-1; perhaps TRBD1 as D (5 bases). Trimming took 3 bases from V and 0 from J, leaving 11 bases between them. Germline V gene data show CDR1 as MNHNY and CDR2 as SVGAGI (reference sequence). This CDR3 contains 15 residues. This chain's CDR3 is CASSYGPGLNTEAFF. The CDR3 DNA follows: TGTGCCAGCAGTTATGGCCCGGGGCTGAACACTGAAGCTTTCTTT.

The J gene is TRBJ2-5, the V gene TRBV10-2, with D perhaps TRBD2 (5 bases). Trimming cost V 5 bases and J 5 bases, with 9 bases left between them. CDR3 length: 12 residues. Germline lookup yields CDR1 WSHSY and CDR2 SAAADI. DNA for the CDR3: TGCGCCAGCAGTCCCGGAGGTGAGACCCAGTACTTC. Translation gives CASSPGGETQYF.

The J gene is TRBJ1-4, the V gene TRBV12-5, with TRBD1 identical over 9 bases. This CDR3 comprises 19 residues. The V gene's germline CDR1 is LGHNT and CDR2 FRNRAP. J gave up 5 bases and V 7 bases, and 20 bases lay outside the gene matches. The CDR3 bases are TGTGCTAGTGCAAACAGGGGGCCGGGCCCGACTCGGACAAATGAAAAACTGTTTTTT. Its protein is CASANRGPGPTRTNEKLFF. The entire variable domain, with the rest obtained from reference TRBV12-5 and TRBJ1-4, is as follows: DARVTQTPRHKVTEMGQEVTMRCQPILGHNTVFWYRQTMMQGLELLAYFRNRAPLDDSGMPKDRFSAEMPDATLATLKIQPSEPRDSAVYFCASANRGPGPTRTNEKLFFGSGTQLSVL.

The V gene is TRBV28, the J gene TRBJ2-1; no reliable D call. CDR1 is MDHEN and CDR2 is SYDVKM in the germline V gene. The CDR3 totals 11 residues. Trimming took off 5 bases at V and 8 bases at J, with 7 bases between the two ends. The chain's CDR3 is CASSAWDEQFF. The CDR3 DNA follows: TGTGCCAGCAGTGCTTGGGATGAGCAGTTCTTC.

This chain joins TRBV19 and TRBJ2-3; 7 bases match TRBD2. Trimming took 6 bases from V and 5 from J; bases not matched to a gene: 14. The CDR3 loop spans 16 amino acids. Per germline, CDR1 LNHDA and CDR2 SQIVND (reference sequence). CDR3 nucleotide sequence: TGTGCCAGTAGCACCCCTGCGGGGGAGGGCAGAGATACGCAGTATTTT. Its protein is CASSTPAGEGRDTQYF.

The rearrangement joins TRBV7-2 to TRBJ2-3; D is possibly TRBD2 (7 bases). The CDR3 has 15 residues. In germline, CDR1 is SGHTA, CDR2 FQGNSA. V lost 8 bases and J 4 bases, leaving 19 bases between the germline ends. In DNA, the CDR3 is TGTGCCAGCCGAGTTGGGGGGCGGGAGTCAGATACGCAGTATTTT. It encodes CASRVGGRESDTQYF.

The rearrangement uses TRBV18 and TRBJ1-3; D ambiguous. Germline CDR1 and CDR2: KGHSH and LQKENI. The CDR3 has 15 amino acids. Trimming took 2 bases from V and 4 from J, leaving 12 bases between them. The CDR3 region has the DNA TGTGCCAGCTCACCAGGATCCTCGGGGGGAAACACCATATATTTT. Amino acids: CASSPGSSGGNTIYF. Together with reference TRBV18 and TRBJ1-3, the CDR3 gives the full variable domain: NAGVMQNPRHLVRRRGQEARLRCSPMKGHSHVYWYRQLPEEGLKFMVYLQKENIIDESGMPKERFSAEFPKEGPSILRIQQVVRGDSAAYFCASSPGSSGGNTIYFGEGSWLTVV.

This clone was seen only a few times. The gene calls are TRBV28 and TRBJ1-1; D gene uncertain. CDR1 and CDR2 from the germline V gene are MDHEN and SYDVKM. The V gene lost 7 bases and the J gene lost 1 base, with 4 bases spanning the gap. The CDR3 has 11 residues. The CDR3, as DNA: TGTGCCAGCATGAGGAACACTGAAGCTTTCTTT. Encoded protein: CASMRNTEAFF. Based on the CDR3 plus reference TRBV28 and TRBJ1-1, the full variable domain is DVKVTQSSRYLVKRTGEKVFLECVQDMDHENMFWYRQDPGLGLRLIYFSYDVKMKEKGDIPEGYSVSREKKERFSLILESASTNQTSMYLCASMRNTEAFFGQGTRLTVV.

The V gene is TRBV27, the J gene TRBJ2-1; D is ambiguous. Germline V lookup: CDR1 MNHEY, CDR2 SMNVEV (reference sequence). The CDR3 loop spans 15 amino acids. V lost 2 bases and J 0 bases, leaving 8 bases between the germline ends. The DNA of the CDR3 is TGTGCCAGCAGTTTAAGCCGGAGCTCCTACAATGAGCAGTTCTTC. It is translated as CASSLSRSSYNEQFF.